The rows below give T cell receptor beta chains drawn from one sample of a study of shared clonotypes between healthy human individuals. Assay used: immunoSEQ multiplex PCR; TCRdb lists only in-frame clones, some missing. The data contain around 2.5 million clones, roughly 93% of them seen just once; the ten biggest clones take up about 0.39%. Input material: naive CD4+ T cells from PBMCs. These receptors all come from a man aged 18 to 29 in good health. Some clones in this sample may be carry-over from other donors' samples. The CDR3 runs from the conserved cysteine through the conserved F or W. D genes are given only for firm matches. The listing skips clone size in some rows; elsewhere it reads once, few, many or a size class.

>TRBJ2-5|TRBD1|TRBV29-1|16|NA
CSVDGVGQGFEETQYF
TGCAGCGTTGACGGGGTGGGACAGGGATTTGAGGAGACCCAGTACTTC
>TRBJ2-3|TRBD1|TRBV5-1|15|NA
CASSWTGAPTDTQYF
TGCGCCAGCAGCTGGACAGGCGCTCCCACAGATACGCAGTATTTT
>TRBJ2-1|NA|TRBV30|16|NA
CAWSGFGQKSGNEQFF
TGTGCCTGGAGCGGCTTTGGTCAGAAATCGGGCAATGAGCAGTTCTTC
>TRBJ2-2|TRBD2|TRBV9|18|NA
CASSVRSALAGKDGELFF
TGTGCCAGCAGCGTACGATCGGCACTAGCGGGAAAGGACGGGGAGCTGTTTTTT
>TRBJ1-5|NA|TRBV27|15|few
CASRPRTAPNQPQHF
TGTGCCAGCAGACCAAGGACAGCTCCCAATCAGCCCCAGCATTTT
>TRBJ2-7|NA|TRBV4-2|15|NA
CASSRRSEKHDEQYF
TGTGCCAGCAGCCGGCGGAGTGAAAAGCACGACGAGCAGTACTTC
>TRBJ2-5|TRBD1|TRBV7-9|16|NA
CASSLGLQGAGETQYF
TGTGCCAGCAGCTTAGGCCTACAGGGGGCAGGGGAGACCCAGTACTTC
>TRBJ2-1|NA|TRBV4-3|17|NA
CASSQDRGTRAVVEQFF
TGCGCCAGCAGCCAAGATCGGGGGACGAGGGCCGTCGTTGAGCAGTTCTTC
>TRBJ2-5|NA|TRBV25-1|15|NA
CASTPEPVYQETQYF
TGTGCCAGCACCCCCGAGCCGGTGTACCAAGAGACCCAGTACTTC
>TRBJ1-3|NA|TRBV9|16|NA
CASSERGRGPGNTIYF
TGTGCCAGCAGCGAGAGGGGGAGGGGACCTGGAAACACCATATATTTT
>TRBJ2-5|TRBD1|TRBV5-1|14|NA
CASSFIRGMETQYF
TGCGCCAGCAGCTTCATCAGGGGGATGGAGACCCAGTACTTC
>TRBJ1-2|NA|TRBV4-2|15|NA
CASSQEGRTFYGYTF
TGTGCCAGCAGCCAAGAGGGGCGAACCTTCTATGGCTACACCTTC
>TRBJ2-5|TRBD2|TRBV9|15|NA
CASSPDSGGQETQYF
TGTGCCAGCAGCCCCGATAGCGGGGGGCAAGAGACCCAGTACTTC
>TRBJ2-1|TRBD1|TRBV11-1|14|NA
CASSSRGLGNEQFF
TGTGCCAGCAGCTCCAGGGGGTTAGGCAATGAGCAGTTCTTC
>TRBJ2-4|TRBD2|TRBV6-5|15|NA
CASSPISGRAPRMNF
TGTGCCAGCAGTCCAATAAGCGGGAGGGCCCCCCGTATGAACTTC
>TRBJ1-2|TRBD1|TRBV6-5|15|NA
CASSRPGTGSYGYTF
TGTGCCAGCAGTCGTCCCGGGACAGGGAGCTATGGCTACACCTTC
>TRBJ1-1|TRBD1|TRBV29-1|14|NA
CSVEGRGQNTEAFF
TGCAGCGTTGAGGGCAGGGGGCAGAACACTGAAGCTTTCTTT
>TRBJ1-1|TRBD1|TRBV5-1|15|NA
CASSLTPGQGSEAFF
TGCGCCAGCAGTTTAACTCCGGGACAGGGCTCTGAAGCTTTCTTT
>TRBJ1-2|NA|TRBV30|13|NA
CAWSPGLTYGYTF
TGTGCCTGGAGTCCGGGTTTGACCTATGGCTACACCTTC
>TRBJ2-2|NA|TRBV30|14|NA
CAWKAETNTGELFF
TGTGCCTGGAAGGCAGAAACGAACACCGGGGAGCTGTTTTTT
>TRBJ2-7|NA|TRBV10-3|16|NA
CAISESGRGASYEQYF
TGTGCCATCAGTGAGTCTGGCAGGGGAGCCTCCTACGAGCAGTACTTC
>TRBJ2-3|TRBD1|TRBV7-9|19|NA
CASSLGVFIGTGNTDTQYF
TGTGCCAGCAGCTTAGGAGTTTTTATCGGGACAGGGAACACAGATACGCAGTATTTT
>TRBJ2-1|TRBD2|TRBV28|16|NA
CASSHLGAGVHNEQFF
TGTGCCAGCAGCCACCTAGGGGCGGGAGTTCACAATGAGCAGTTCTTC
>TRBJ1-3|NA|TRBV2|13|NA
CASSDRQAQTIYF
TGTGCCAGCAGTGACCGGCAGGCCCAGACCATATATTTT
>TRBJ1-2|NA|TRBV11-2|14|NA
CASSPGDGGYGYTF
TGTGCCAGCAGCCCCGGAGATGGAGGATATGGCTACACCTTC
>TRBJ1-4|NA|TRBV28|14|NA
CASRGYKGGEKLFF
TGTGCCAGCAGGGGCTACAAAGGAGGCGAAAAACTGTTTTTT
>TRBJ2-2|NA|TRBV5-1|16|NA
CASSHNGGGAGGELFF
TGCGCCAGCAGCCATAACGGGGGAGGAGCAGGCGGGGAGCTGTTTTTT
>TRBJ2-3|TRBD2|TRBV30|16|NA
CAWSVGLAARTDTQYF
TGTGCCTGGAGTGTTGGACTAGCGGCTCGCACAGATACGCAGTATTTT
>TRBJ2-3|TRBD2|TRBV6-1|14|NA
CASRAGGGTDTQYF
TGTGCCAGCAGGGCGGGAGGGGGGACAGATACGCAGTATTTT
>TRBJ1-2|NA|TRBV20-1|11|NA
CSARRLYGYTF
TGCAGTGCTAGGCGGCTCTATGGCTACACCTTC
>TRBJ2-3|NA|TRBV10-1|14|NA
CASSRLGVTDTQYF
TGCGCCAGCAGTCGACTAGGGGTCACAGATACGCAGTATTTT
>TRBJ2-7|NA|TRBV5-1|15|NA
CASSFVLSGSNEQYF
TGCGCCAGCAGCTTTGTGCTGTCTGGATCGAACGAGCAGTACTTC
>TRBJ2-2|NA|TRBV11-3|13|NA
CASTPSGTGELFF
TGTGCCAGCACCCCGAGCGGCACCGGGGAGCTGTTTTTT
>TRBJ1-1|NA|TRBV28|16|NA
CASSFLALQGNTEAFF
TGTGCCAGCAGTTTTTTGGCCCTACAGGGGAACACTGAAGCTTTCTTT
>TRBJ1-3|TRBD1|TRBV5-1|15|NA
CASSLGDRFENTIYF
TGCGCCAGCAGCTTGGGGGACAGGTTCGAAAACACCATATATTTT
>TRBJ2-7|TRBD2|TRBV19|15|NA
CASSMGGSNFYEQYF
TGTGCCAGTAGTATGGGGGGGTCAAACTTCTACGAGCAGTACTTC
>TRBJ2-7|NA|TRBV4-2|15|NA
CASSQDLIRGSEQYF
TGTGCCAGCAGCCAAGATTTGATCCGGGGGTCCGAGCAGTACTTC
>TRBJ2-5|TRBD1|TRBV5-1|16|NA
CASSTGQGPVEETQYF
TGCGCCAGCAGCACCGGACAGGGCCCCGTGGAAGAGACCCAGTACTTC
>TRBJ1-1|NA|TRBV25-1|14|NA
CASSEGGRDTEAFF
TGTGCCAGCAGTGAGGGGGGACGGGACACTGAAGCTTTCTTT
>TRBJ2-7|NA|TRBV2|12|NA
CASVQNSYEQYF
TGTGCCAGCGTGCAGAACTCCTACGAGCAGTACTTC
>TRBJ2-6|NA|TRBV5-1|18|NA
CASSLVSTSASGANVLTF
TGCGCCAGCAGCTTGGTGAGCACGAGCGCCTCTGGGGCCAACGTCCTGACTTTC